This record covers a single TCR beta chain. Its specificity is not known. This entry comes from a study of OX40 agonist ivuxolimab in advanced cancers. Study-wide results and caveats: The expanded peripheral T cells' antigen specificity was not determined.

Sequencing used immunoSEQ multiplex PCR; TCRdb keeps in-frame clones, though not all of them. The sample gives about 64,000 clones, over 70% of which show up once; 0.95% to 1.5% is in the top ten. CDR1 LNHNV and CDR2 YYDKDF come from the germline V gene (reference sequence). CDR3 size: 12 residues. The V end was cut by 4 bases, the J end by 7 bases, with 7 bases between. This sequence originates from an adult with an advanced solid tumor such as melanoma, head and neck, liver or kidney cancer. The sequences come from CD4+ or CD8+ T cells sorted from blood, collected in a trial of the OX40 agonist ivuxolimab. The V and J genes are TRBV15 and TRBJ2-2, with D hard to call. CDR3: CATSTRSGELFF. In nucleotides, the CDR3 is TGTGCCACCAGCACCCGAAGCGGGGAGCTGTTTTTT. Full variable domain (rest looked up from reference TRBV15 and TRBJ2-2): DAMVIQNPRYQVTQFGKPVTLSCSQTLNHNVMYWYQQKSSQAPKLLFHYYDKDFNNEADTPDNFQSRRPNTSFCFLDIRSPGLGDTAMYLCATSTRSGELFFGEGSRLTVL.